This TCR beta chain was sequenced in a study of PD-1 blockade in classical Hodgkin lymphoma. Every patient was affected by relapse after autologous stem cell transplantation, while exposure to brentuximab vedotin was not uniform. Germline V CDR1 and CDR2: SGHNT, YENEEA. This CDR3 region has 14 residues. Trimming cost V 5 bases and J 1 base, with 8 bases left between them. This table comes from immunoSEQ multiplex PCR, and its TCRdb copy is limited to in-frame clones, with some not included. The sample lists roughly 60,000 clones; around nine tenths were seen once. The sequencing used peripheral blood mononuclear cells (PBMCs), collected before the second cycle of nivolumab. The sequence came from a human donor with classical Hodgkin lymphoma. The V gene is TRBV11-3, the J gene TRBJ2-2, with D possibly TRBD1 on 5 matching bases. The CDR3, as DNA: TGTGCCAGCAGCCCAACAGGGAACACCGGGGAGCTGTTTTTT. It yields the protein CASSPTGNTGELFF.